This is a list of T cell receptor beta chains from one sample in a study of cytomegalovirus exposure and HLA in healthy donors. Profiling relied on immunoSEQ multiplex PCR, and the TCRdb table lists in-frame clones only, not all of them. The table lists some 150,000 clones, approximately 80% of them singletons. Sequenced material: PBMCs. Every receptor here comes from a man in his fifties in good health and CMV-seronegative. Both conserved end residues are part of each CDR3. The D gene is left open where the match is weak. Size values are once, few and many counts, or a class for expanded clones, and some rows have none.

V	length	size	J	D	CDR3	DNA
TRBV6-1	16	.	TRBJ2-7	.	CASSVARQGRTYEQYF	TGTGCCAGCAGTGTCGCCCGGCAGGGAAGAACCTACGAGCAGTACTTC
TRBV5-6	12	.	TRBJ1-1	.	CASSLEQTEAFF	TGTGCCAGCAGCTTGGAGCAAACTGAAGCTTTCTTT
TRBV9	13	.	TRBJ1-1	TRBD1	CASSPRQGREAFF	TGTGCCAGCAGCCCAAGACAGGGACGGGAAGCTTTCTTT
TRBV18	13	once	TRBJ2-1	.	CASSGGLNNEQFF	TGTGCCAGCTCAGGAGGGCTAAACAATGAGCAGTTCTTC
TRBV5-1	15	.	TRBJ2-3	TRBD2	CASGPGRGLEDTQYF	TGCGCCAGCGGGCCCGGGCGGGGGTTGGAAGATACGCAGTATTTT
TRBV6-1	15	.	TRBJ2-3	TRBD2	CASTRPAGYPDTQYF	TGTGCCAGCACTAGACCAGCGGGATATCCAGATACGCAGTATTTT
TRBV4-1	15	.	TRBJ1-5	.	CASSQGGNSNQPQHF	TGCGCCAGCAGCCAAGGAGGGAATAGCAATCAGCCCCAGCATTTT
TRBV9	14	.	TRBJ2-7	.	CASSVDQEAYEQYF	TGTGCCAGCAGCGTAGACCAGGAGGCCTACGAGCAGTACTTC
TRBV5-4	16	.	TRBJ2-7	TRBD2	CASSLGGLAGSYEQYF	TGTGCCAGCAGCTTGGGTGGACTAGCGGGCTCCTACGAGCAGTACTTC
TRBV5-4	13	.	TRBJ2-1	.	CASSPRLGNEQFF	TGTGCCAGCAGCCCCCGACTAGGCAATGAGCAGTTCTTC
TRBV2	16	.	TRBJ2-2	.	CASSATSPTNTGELFF	TGTGCCAGCAGTGCTACTAGCCCAACGAACACCGGGGAGCTGTTTTTT
TRBV5-6	16	once	TRBJ2-1	.	CASSRLSDGEYNEQFF	TGTGCCAGCAGCCGCCTTAGCGACGGAGAATACAATGAGCAGTTCTTC
TRBV28	15	.	TRBJ1-3	TRBD1	CASSGSGGSGNTIYF	TGTGCCAGCAGTGGTTCAGGGGGCTCTGGAAACACCATATATTTT
TRBV11-2	18	.	TRBJ1-1	TRBD1	CASSLGFRGAYSNTEAFF	TGTGCCAGCAGCTTAGGCTTCAGGGGGGCATATTCGAACACTGAAGCTTTCTTT
TRBV19	14	.	TRBJ2-1	TRBD1	CASRQGVAYNEQFF	TGTGCCAGTAGACAGGGGGTCGCCTACAATGAGCAGTTCTTC
TRBV2	15	.	TRBJ2-1	.	CASSEGGGHYNEQFF	TGTGCCAGCAGTGAGGGCGGGGGCCACTACAATGAGCAGTTCTTC
TRBV2	14	.	TRBJ2-3	.	CASRGAISTDTQYF	TGTGCCAGCAGGGGCGCCATCAGCACAGATACGCAGTATTTT
TRBV6-1	19	few	TRBJ1-3	.	CASSEVGGAVRSSGNTIYF	TGTGCCAGCAGTGAAGTTGGGGGGGCCGTTAGGAGCTCTGGAAACACCATATATTTT
TRBV6-1	15	.	TRBJ1-1	TRBD1	CASSARQGKADEAFF	TGTGCCAGCAGTGCTAGACAGGGAAAAGCGGATGAAGCTTTCTTT
TRBV28	15	.	TRBJ1-3	.	CASSKLSGSGNTIYF	TGTGCCAGCAGTAAACTGAGTGGCTCTGGAAACACCATATATTTT
TRBV7-2	14	.	TRBJ2-1	TRBD1	CASRYGTANNEQFF	TGTGCCAGCAGGTACGGGACAGCCAACAATGAGCAGTTCTTC
TRBV9	16	.	TRBJ1-1	.	CASSARPDRPNTEAFF	TGTGCCAGCAGCGCGCGGCCGGACAGACCGAACACTGAAGCTTTCTTT
TRBV7-9	15	.	TRBJ1-1	.	CASSLILGKNTEAFF	TGTGCCAGCAGCTTAATTTTGGGCAAGAACACTGAAGCTTTCTTT
TRBV5-1	14	.	TRBJ1-4	.	CASSPGVRGEKLFF	TGCGCCAGCAGCCCAGGGGTCCGGGGTGAAAAACTGTTTTTT
TRBV27	14	.	TRBJ1-1	TRBD1	CASSAGQAHTEAFF	TGTGCCAGCAGCGCCGGACAGGCTCACACTGAAGCTTTCTTT
TRBV6-4	16	.	TRBJ1-1	.	CASSQTTVLMNTEAFF	TGTGCCAGCAGCCAAACGACAGTACTAATGAACACTGAAGCTTTCTTT
TRBV4-1	15	.	TRBJ2-7	.	CASSPILRLGREQYF	TGCGCCAGCAGCCCCATACTCCGACTTGGGAGGGAGCAGTACTTC
TRBV5-6	12	.	TRBJ1-2	.	CASSFSNYGYTF	TGTGCCAGCAGCTTTTCAAACTATGGCTACACCTTC
TRBV18	13	.	TRBJ2-7	.	CASSPGLSYEQYF	TGTGCCAGCTCACCCGGACTGTCGTACGAGCAGTACTTC
TRBV11-3	13	once	TRBJ2-5	TRBD1	CASSLAGGETQYF	TGTGCCAGCAGCTTAGCAGGGGGAGAGACCCAGTACTTC
TRBV4-1	17	.	TRBJ2-7	.	CASSQDRTHLGMSEQYF	TGCGCCAGCAGCCAAGATAGGACACACTTGGGAATGAGCGAGCAGTACTTC
TRBV6-5	15	.	TRBJ1-6	.	CASSYSQGQNSPLHF	TGTGCCAGCAGTTACTCTCAGGGGCAGAATTCACCCCTCCACTTT
TRBV4-2	15	.	TRBJ1-1	.	CASSLSAAGGTEAFF	TGTGCCAGCAGCCTCTCAGCTGCGGGCGGAACTGAAGCTTTCTTT
TRBV28	16	.	TRBJ2-6	.	CASSFRVGSGANVLTF	TGTGCCAGCAGTTTCAGGGTAGGGTCTGGGGCCAACGTCCTGACTTTC
TRBV5-6	16	.	TRBJ1-4	.	CASSSRGGSTNEKLFF	TGTGCCAGCAGCTCCCGCGGGGGATCAACTAATGAAAAACTGTTTTTT
TRBV19	15	few	TRBJ1-1	.	CASSPPGSLNTEAFF	TGTGCCAGTAGTCCTCCCGGGTCCTTAAACACTGAAGCTTTCTTT
TRBV7-8	16	few	TRBJ2-1	TRBD2	CASSPYRGGTYNEQFF	TGTGCCAGCAGCCCCTACCGGGGGGGCACCTACAATGAGCAGTTCTTC